This record concerns one T cell receptor beta chain sequence. The sample comes from a study of blood T cell repertoires in COVID-19. Across the study: Donors in the United States, Italy and Spain gave samples during acute or convalescent COVID-19. T cells, B-cell-depleted T cells, or PBMCs provided the cDNA or gDNA that served as material.

The CDR3 contains 15 residues. Germline trimming cut 6 bases from V and 5 bases from J; bases unmatched to any gene: 5. Germline V gene data show CDR1 as MNHEY and CDR2 as SVGAGI. Study processing details: How many nucleated cells were present was estimated from reference gene primer amplification. Here immunoSEQ multiplex PCR was the method, and the copy in TCRdb shows in-frame clones only, minus some. The V and J calls and clone size were taken over from that table, and D and trimming were inferred from the DNA. This table has under 200,000 clones, about 83% appearing once. Source material: peripheral blood. The sequence was obtained from a human donor in a cohort sampled during active COVID-19. The gene calls are TRBV6-5 and TRBJ2-2, with 11 bases lining up with TRBD2. The CDR3 loop is CASRIAGGGTGELFF. CDR3 bases: TGTGCCAGCAGGATAGCGGGAGGGGGGACCGGGGAGCTGTTTTTT.